These 17 T cell receptor beta chains were sequenced from one sample in a study of blood T cell repertoires in acute mononucleosis. Profiling relied on immunoSEQ multiplex PCR, and the TCRdb table lists in-frame clones only, not all of them. The table has over a thousand clones, around 25% seen once. Time point specified: convalescence about 6 months (5-8 months) after acute presentation (visit 7). Specimen: EBV YVL epitope tetramer+ CD8+ T cells sorted from PBMCs, collected during convalescence from infectious mononucleosis. Subset defined: CD8 T cells binding a tetramer with EBV BRLF1 109-117 peptide (YVL-BR). These TCRs come from a woman between 18 and 30 years old with infectious mononucleosis caused by EBV.

This clone is medium-sized by share. V gene TRBV27 combines with J gene TRBJ1-1; D may be TRBD1 (6 bases). V was clipped by 6 bases and J by 4 bases, with 12 bases between them. The CDR3 covers 13 residues. Germline V gene sequence: CDR1 MNHEY, CDR2 SMNVEV (reference sequence). CDR3 amino acids: CASRQQGSTEAFF. CDR3 in DNA: TGTGCCAGCAGGCAACAGGGATCCACTGAAGCTTTCTTT.

This clone was picked up a small number of times. The junction departs from the called germline gene at one end, perhaps through a read error. This sample also contains other DNA sequences that code for the same CDR3. This chain joins TRBV29-1 and TRBJ2-1; 9 bases are a match to TRBD1. CDR3 size: 21 residues. Germline values: CDR1 SQVTM, CDR2 ANQGSEA. CDR3 bases: TGCAGCGTAGGTGGGACAGGGTCCGGGACTTGCGGGGCATACTCCTACAATGAGCTGTTCTTC. Translated: CSVGGTGSGTCGAYSYNELFF.

This clone is labeled as medium-sized. This sequence joins TRBV28 and TRBJ2-7; 8 bases line up with TRBD1. Germline V gives CDR1 MDHEN, CDR2 SYDVKM. V lost 4 bases and J lost 5; bases outside the gene matches: 10. The CDR3 runs to 15 residues. CDR3 coding DNA: TGTGCCAGCAGTTCCCACTCGGACAGGGTTGACGAGCAGTACTTC. Its translation: CASSSHSDRVDEQYF.

Concerning this clone itself: No DNA is shown, since the ends of the CDR3 on it are uncertain; the CDR3 is the one TCRdb lists. The chain combines TRBV13 with TRBJ2-2; the table assigns TRBD2, which was not confirmed against the DNA. The germline V gene encodes CDR1 PRHDT and CDR2 FYEKMQ (reference sequence). With termini counted, the CDR3 has 12 amino acids. CDR3 sequence reads: CASRQTSGSCFF.

Points on this clone: At one of its ends the junction is not consistent with the germline gene, which may arise from a read error. The chain carries TRBV29-1 and TRBJ2-1; 13 bases are shared with TRBD2. Germline V gives CDR1 SQVTM, CDR2 ANQGSEA. The CDR3 contains 21 residues. Here the CDR3 DNA reads TGCAGCGTAGGAGGGACAGTTTCCGGGACTAGCGGGGCATACTCCTACAATGATCAGTTCTTC. This sequence encodes CSVGGTVSGTSGAYSYNDQFF.

As to this clone: This likely stems from a read error, as it lies one base from a far larger clone. Other nucleotide sequences in the sample specify the same CDR3. The chain uses TRBV27 and TRBJ2-7; TRBD1 agrees at 8 bases. Germline V gene data show CDR1 as MNHEY and CDR2 as SMNVEV (reference sequence). V gave up 4 bases and J gave up 5 bases; unmatched junction bases: 10. This CDR3 comprises 15 residues. Here the CDR3 reads CASSSHSDRVDEQYF. The DNA for the CDR3 is TGTGCCAGCAGTTCCCACTCGGACAGGGTGGACGAGCAGTACTTC.

The chain links TRBV2 to TRBJ2-7, with 9 bases identical to TRBD1. V lost 6 bases, J lost 2 bases, and 11 bases stayed unmatched. The germline V gene encodes CDR1 SNHLY and CDR2 FYNNEI. This CDR3 region has 16 residues. The CDR3 nucleotides are TGTGCCAGCAGCACCTCGAGGGACAGGGCGACCTACGAGCAGTACTTC. It is translated as CASSTSRDRATYEQYF.

In regard to this clone: Without the conserved terminal phenylalanine or tryptophan, this CDR3 likely stems from a read error. The DNA is omitted, as the CDR3 cannot be located on it reliably, and the CDR3 follows TCRdb's listing. The same CDR3 arises from other DNA sequences in this sample as well. This chain links TRBV23-1 with TRBJ2-4; the table's D call, TRBD1, was not checked against the DNA. TRBV23-1 is marked as an open reading frame, function uncertain. The CDR3 is 17 amino acids in total, end residues counted. The CDR3 loop is CASSQSKVDGAVKHSVL.

This clone appeared a few times. This likely stems from a read error, as it lies one base from a far larger clone. This sample includes further DNA sequences coding for the same CDR3. V usage is TRBV10-2 and J usage is TRBJ2-7; D gene unclear. The V gene lost 6 bases and the J gene lost 5 bases, with 14 bases spanning the gap. The germline V gene has CDR1 WSHSY and CDR2 SAAADI. The length of the CDR3 is 13 residues. CDR3 nucleotides: TGCGCCAGCAGCCAAATCCTCACACACGAGCAGTACTTC. Its translation is CASSQILTHEQYF.

In its sample, this clone was seen many times. The chain uses TRBV28 and TRBJ1-4; possibly TRBD1 for D (6 bases). CDR3 size: 10 residues. V was shortened by 9 bases and J by 13 bases, with 12 bases between the two germline ends. Per germline, CDR1 MDHEN and CDR2 SYDVKM. CDR3 coding DNA: TGTGCCAGTAACCTACAGGGACTGTTTTTT. It translates to CASNLQGLFF.

This clone has just a few counts. A far larger clone is one nucleotide away, so this likely arose from a read error. Other DNA sequences in this sample translate to the same CDR3. V and J are TRBV10-2 and TRBJ2-1, with D unresolved. The ends were cut back, 4 bases at V and 5 bases at J, with 3 bases in the middle. Germline V gives CDR1 WSHSY, CDR2 SAAADI. CDR3 size: 11 residues. CDR3 bases: TGCGCCAGCAGTGCCCACAATGAGCAGTTCTTC. It encodes CASSAHNEQFF.

Regarding this clone: The germline gene is not matched at one end of the junction; a read error may be the cause. The chain employs TRBV29-1 and TRBJ2-1, with 13 bases aligning to TRBD2. The germline V gene encodes CDR1 SQVTM and CDR2 ANQGSEA. The CDR3 loop spans 21 amino acids. The CDR3 region is CRVGGTGSGTSGEYSYNEQFF. CDR3 DNA sequence: TGCAGGGTTGGTGGGACTGGGTCGGGGACTAGCGGGGAATACTCCTACAATGAGCAGTTCTTC.

This clone was observed a handful of times. Germline is not matched at one junction end, which may reflect a read error. Other DNA sequences within the sample encode an identical CDR3. The rearrangement links TRBV6-5 to TRBJ2-3; D unresolved. The germline V gene has CDR1 MNHEY and CDR2 SVGAGI. The CDR3 has 15 residues. The CDR3 sequence: CACSALLGSASTQYF. The CDR3 DNA follows: TGTGCCTGCAGTGCCCTTCTTGGGTCAGCGTCGACGCAGTATTTT.

This chain joins TRBV29-1 and TRBJ2-1; 13 bases are a match to TRBD2. V was pared by 6 bases and J by 0 bases, with 20 bases of the junction left unmatched. The CDR3 is made up of 21 amino acids. Germline assignment: CDR1 SQVTM and CDR2 ANQGSEA. CDR3 DNA: TGCAGCGTAGGAGGGGCAGCCTCCGGGACTAGCGGGGCATACTCCTACAATGAGCAGTTCTTC. Its protein is CSVGGAASGTSGAYSYNEQFF.

This clone was seen only a few times. The V and J genes are TRBV27 and TRBJ1-2, with TRBD1 identical over 11 bases. The CDR3 covers 12 residues. Losses at the gene ends were 4 bases for V and 8 bases for J; bases not matched to a gene: 0. Germline V CDR1 and CDR2: MNHEY, SMNVEV (reference sequence). The CDR3 loop is CASSWTGGGYTF. For the CDR3, the DNA is TGTGCCAGCAGTTGGACAGGGGGCGGCTACACCTTC.

In the case of this clone: A far larger clone is just one base off, so this is likely a read error. This rearrangement joins TRBV19 to TRBJ2-3, with 7 nucleotides matching TRBD2. The CDR3 spans 14 residues. CDR1 and CDR2 from the germline V gene are LNHDA and SQIVND (reference sequence). The V segment lost 6 bases and the J segment 6 bases; nucleotides outside the gene matches: 9. CDR3 sequence: CASRAAGNSDTQYF. The CDR3 nucleotides are TGTGCCAGTAGAGCAGCGGGAAACTCTGATACGCAGTATTTT. The whole variable domain, filled in from reference TRBV19 and TRBJ2-3, reads DGGITQSPKYLFRKEGQNVTLSCEQNLNHDAMYWYRQDPGQGLRLIYYSQIVNDFQKGDIAEGYSVSREKKESFPLTVTSAQKNPTAFYLCASRAAGNSDTQYFGPGTRLTVL.

The sample holds many counts of this clone. The chain joins TRBV6-5 to TRBJ2-7, with D maybe TRBD2 (5 bases). The V end lost 4 bases, the J end lost 2 bases, and 15 bases lay between the germline ends. Germline values: CDR1 MNHEY, CDR2 SVGAGI. This CDR3 comprises 15 residues. The CDR3 reads CASSFRSPAAYEQYF. CDR3 in DNA: TGTGCCAGCAGTTTCCGTTCGCCAGCGGCCTACGAGCAGTACTTC.